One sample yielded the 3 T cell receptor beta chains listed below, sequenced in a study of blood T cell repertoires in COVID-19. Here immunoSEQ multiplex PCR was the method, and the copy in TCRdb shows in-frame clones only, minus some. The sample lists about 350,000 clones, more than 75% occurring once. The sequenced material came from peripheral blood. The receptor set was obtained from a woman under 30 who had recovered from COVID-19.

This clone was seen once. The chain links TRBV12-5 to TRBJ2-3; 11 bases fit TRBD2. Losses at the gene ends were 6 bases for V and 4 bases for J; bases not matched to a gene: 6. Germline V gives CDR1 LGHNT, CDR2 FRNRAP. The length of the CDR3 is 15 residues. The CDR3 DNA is TGTGCTAGTGGCCGTAGCGGGAGGGGCGCAGATACGCAGTATTTT. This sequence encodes CASGRSGRGADTQYF.

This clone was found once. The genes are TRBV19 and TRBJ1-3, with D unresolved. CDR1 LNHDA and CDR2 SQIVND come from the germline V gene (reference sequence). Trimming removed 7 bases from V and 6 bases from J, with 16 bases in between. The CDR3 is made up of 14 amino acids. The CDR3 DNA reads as TGTGCCAGTAATCGGGTTGTGGCAGAAAACACCATATATTTT. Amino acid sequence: CASNRVVAENTIYF.

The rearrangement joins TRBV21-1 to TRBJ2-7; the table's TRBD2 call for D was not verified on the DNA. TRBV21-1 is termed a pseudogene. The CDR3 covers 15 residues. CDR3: CASSSRGDRLYEQYV. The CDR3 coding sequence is TGTGCCAGCTCCTCGCGGGGGGACAGACTGTACGAGCAGTACGTC.